The 2 T cell receptor beta chains below come from one sample, sequenced in a study of blood T cell repertoires in COVID-19. This table comes from immunoSEQ multiplex PCR, and its TCRdb copy is limited to in-frame clones, with some not included. Among around 480,000 clones listed, approximately 86% were seen once. The specimen sequenced was PBMCs or T cells enriched from blood (not recorded which). These TCRs come from a woman younger than 30 who had recovered from COVID-19.

This chain links TRBV11-2 with TRBJ2-7; TRBD1 aligns across 8 bases. The CDR3 consists of 14 residues. Germline values: CDR1 SGHAT, CDR2 FQNNGV. V lost 6 bases and J lost 3; bases outside the gene matches: 7. The DNA of the CDR3 is TGTGCCAGCAGTGATAGACAGGGGATCTACGAGCAGTACTTC. Protein product: CASSDRQGIYEQYF.

The rearrangement joins TRBV7-2 to TRBJ1-2, with D perhaps TRBD1 (5 bases). This CDR3 has 16 residues. V gave up 4 bases and J gave up 6 bases, with 21 bases separating them. Per germline, CDR1 SGHTA and CDR2 FQGNSA. For the CDR3, the DNA is TGTGCCAGCAGCTGGGTGCGGGACGGGTATTTGCATGGCTACACCTTC. Translation gives CASSWVRDGYLHGYTF.